Given below is one T cell receptor beta chain in context. Antigen unknown. The record originates from a study of T cell responses to AZD1222 COVID-19 vaccine. Study-wide points: A mostly white British donor set with more females was recruited, and clonal diversity was possibly underestimated. Baseline seropositivity characterized only a handful of AZD1222 recipients. Reportedly, nearly half of unique spike TCRs recognized epitopes outside B.1.351/B.1.1.7 mutations. Recipients of two AZD1222 doses showed rising Spike-specific TCR breadth and depth.

This CDR3 contains 15 residues. Looked up from germline, CDR1 is SGHTS and CDR2 is YDEGEE. The V gene end was trimmed by 2 bases and the J gene end by 7 bases; junction bases not matched to a gene: 8. The table came from immunoSEQ multiplex PCR; TCRdb's copy has only in-frame clones and leaves some out. The data hold around 150,000 clones, with less than 95% observed a single time. The chain combines TRBV5-8 with TRBJ2-1; 8 bases line up with TRBD2. The TCR comes from an adult in good health. The starting material was peripheral blood, obtained on day 0 of AZD1222 vaccination. DNA of the CDR3: TGTGCCAGCAGCTTAGCGGGAGAAATAAGGAATGAGCAGTTCTTC. The encoded protein is CASSLAGEIRNEQFF. Full variable domain (outside the CDR3, taken from reference TRBV5-8 and TRBJ2-1): EAGVTQSPTHLIKTRGQQATLRCSPISGHTSVYWYQQALGLGLQFLLWYDEGEERNRGNFPPRFSGRQFPNYSSELNVNALELEDSALYLCASSLAGEIRNEQFFGPGTRLTVL.